One sample yielded the 10 T cell receptor beta chains listed below, sequenced in a study of type 1 and type 2 diabetes patients. Genomic DNA was the PCR template. Amplification of the beta chain CDR3 used 30 forward and 13 reverse multiplex primers. A single record per CDR3 protein comes from TCRdb applying MiXCR to the multiplex PCR reads. This table has 250,000 or so distinct CDR3 sequences, roughly 48% appearing once. The source material was peripheral blood mononuclear cells (PBMCs). These receptors originate from a man between 18 and 29 years old with type 2 diabetes.

The J gene is TRBJ1-2, the V gene TRBV18; D is perhaps TRBD1 (6 bases). CDR3 size: 13 residues. Germline V gene lookup returns CDR1 KGHSH and CDR2 LQKENI. V shed 2 bases and J shed 6 bases, with 10 bases lying between them. The CDR3 is CASSPAPGDGYTF. The CDR3 DNA is TGTGCCAGCTCACCAGCCCCAGGGGATGGCTACACCTTC.

The chain joins TRBV5-6 to TRBJ1-1; D ambiguous. Per germline, CDR1 SGHDT and CDR2 YYEEEE. Trimming pared 4 bases from V and 0 bases from J, leaving 16 bases between. This CDR3 is built from 16 residues. The CDR3 loop is CASSLGVRRLNTEAFF. The CDR3 nucleotides read TGTGCCAGCAGCCTGGGTGTCAGGAGGTTGAACACTGAAGCTTTCTTT. The full variable domain, with the rest looked up from reference TRBV5-6 and TRBJ1-1, is DAGVTQSPTHLIKTRGQQVTLRCSPKSGHDTVSWYQQALGQGPQFIFQYYEEEERQRGNFPDRFSGHQFPNYSSELNVNALLLGDSALYLCASSLGVRRLNTEAFFGQGTRLTVV.

The rearrangement uses TRBV2 and TRBJ1-6; the D is unclear. Trimming left V 4 bases short and J 8 bases short, with 12 bases between. CDR3 length: 14 amino acids. In germline, CDR1 is SNHLY, CDR2 FYNNEI. The CDR3: CASSAVNGDSPLHF. The CDR3 DNA reads TGTGCCAGCAGTGCCGTAAATGGGGATTCACCCCTCCACTTT.

In regard to this clonotype: At one of its ends the junction is not consistent with the germline gene, which may arise from a read error. CDR3 in DNA: TGTGCCACCAGCTTCACAGATACGCAGTGTTTT. It encodes CATSFTDTQCF. The chain couples TRBV24-1 to TRBJ2-3; no clear D. This CDR3 is built from 11 residues. Germline loops: CDR1 KGHDR, CDR2 SFDVKD.

The chain links TRBV7-2 to TRBJ1-6; D remains unclear. V gave up 5 bases and J gave up 9 bases, with 11 bases separating them. CDR3 length: 13 residues. CDR1 and CDR2 (germline): SGHTA, FQGNSA. The CDR3 reads CASSDIGVSPLHF. The CDR3 DNA reads as TGTGCCAGCAGCGATATCGGGGTTTCACCCCTCCACTTT. Looking up the rest from reference TRBV7-2 and TRBJ1-6 gives the full variable domain: GAGVSQSPSNKVTEKGKDVELRCDPISGHTALYWYRQSLGQGLEFLIYFQGNSAPDKSGLPSDRFSAERTGGSVSTLTIQRTQQEDSAVYLCASSDIGVSPLHFGNGTRLTVT.

The chain carries TRBV7-9 and TRBJ2-7, with D perhaps TRBD1 (6 bases). The J call is in doubt because the DNA end fits TRBJ2-5 better. CDR1 and CDR2 from the germline V gene are SEHNR and FQNEAQ (reference sequence). The CDR3 consists of 14 residues. The CDR3 nucleotides read TGTGCCAGCAGTGACCTACAGGGTACCGAGACCCAGTACTTC. It yields the protein CASSDLQGTETQYF.

The chain combines TRBV12-5 with TRBJ2-7; 7 bases fit TRBD1. Unmatched junction bases numbered 9, after V lost 7 bases and J lost 0 bases. CDR3 length: 15 residues. Germline CDR1 reads LGHNT; CDR2 reads FRNRAP. CDR3: CASALPGQLSYEQYF. The CDR3 nucleotides read TGTGCTAGTGCCCTTCCGGGACAGCTCTCCTACGAGCAGTACTTC.

The chain couples TRBV7-4 to TRBJ2-7, with 8 bases aligning to TRBD1. CDR3 size: 14 residues. V was pared by 6 bases and J by 5 bases, with 9 bases of the junction left unmatched. CDR1 and CDR2 from the germline V gene are SGHVT and SQSDAQ. CDR3 in amino acids: CASRDFRGRHEQYF. The CDR3 bases are TGTGCCAGCAGGGATTTCAGGGGGCGACACGAGCAGTACTTC. The entire variable domain, with the rest obtained from reference TRBV7-4 and TRBJ2-7, is as follows: GAGVSQSPRYKVAKRGRDVALRCDSISGHVTLYWYRQTLGQGSEVLTYSQSDAQRDKSGRPSGRFSAERPERSVSTLKIQRTEQGDSAVYLCASRDFRGRHEQYFGPGTRLTVT.

This clonotype showed up just a few times. The chain recombines TRBV10-3 with TRBJ1-1; perhaps TRBD1 as D (5 bases). There are 14 residues in the CDR3. Per the germline V gene, CDR1 is ENHRY and CDR2 is SYGVKD. With 10 bases removed from V and 1 base from J, the gap between germline ends came to 16 bases. CDR3 sequence reads: CATAIGEGNTEAFF. The CDR3 DNA reads TGTGCCACCGCGATAGGGGAGGGGAACACTGAAGCTTTCTTT.

The chain recombines TRBV12-3 or TRBV12-4 with TRBJ2-3; TRBD1 aligns across 9 bases. V lost 6 bases to trimming and J lost 0 bases; unmatched junction nucleotides: 4. The CDR3 extends over 15 amino acids. The CDR3 DNA reads TGTGCCAGCAGATCCGGGACAGGGAGCACAGATACGCAGTATTTT. This encodes CASRSGTGSTDTQYF.